This T cell receptor (beta chain) comes out of a study of beta chain features in type 1 diabetes. General observations from the study: In patients and controls equally, PCR might favor templates that are shorter.

V was shortened by 2 bases and J by 2 bases, with 8 bases between the two germline ends. The CDR3 runs to 14 residues. From germline, CDR1 is SEHNR and CDR2 FQNEAQ (reference sequence). Sorting with CD45RO/CCR7/CD25/CD127/CD95/CD27 yielded naive, central memory, regulatory and stem-like memory CD4+ cells. Without exception, sorted populations had purity beyond 98%. About this clone: As yet, its antigen is unknown. Other DNA sequences in the sample encode the same CDR3.

Every bit of the isolated RNA underwent reverse transcription, so sequencing read expressed TCRB transcripts. Reads from naive, central memory and regulatory T cell samples averaged around 3.5 million. Measured with immunoSEQ multiplex PCR; TCRdb has only the in-frame clones, and not every one. The sample yields hundreds of thousands of clones, about 29% seen once. Sequenced input: naive CD4+ T cells from blood. The sequence derives from a man aged 18 to 29 in good health. The chain joins TRBV7-9 to TRBJ2-3; D tentatively reads TRBD1 or TRBD2 (5 bases each). This CDR3 is CASSLTGTTDTQYF. As DNA, the CDR3 is TGTGCCAGCAGCTTAACGGGGACCACAGATACGCAGTATTTT.